One and the same sample provided the 17 T cell receptor beta chains below, sequenced in a study of identical twins. TCRdb passed the 5' RACE reads through MiXCR, listing each CDR3 protein once. The repertoire holds 700,000 or so distinct CDR3 sequences, with more than 6.5% as singletons. These same data were also listed under a study on yellow fever vaccine responses in identical twins.

The material sequenced was PBMCs. These receptors all stem from a woman under 30 in good health.

The chain has TRBV7-8 and TRBJ2-3; D possibly corresponds to TRBD2 (6 bases). CDR3 length: 16 amino acids. Per the germline V gene, CDR1 is SGHVS and CDR2 is FQNEAQ. V shed 6 bases and J shed 2 bases, with 18 bases lying between them. The CDR3 DNA is TGTGCCAGCAGTTTCAACCGGGAGAGGCTCACAGATACGCAGTATTTT. Translated, it gives CASSFNRERLTDTQYF.

This clonotype has a count of ten or more. This chain uses TRBV20-1 with TRBJ2-7, with TRBD1 matching over 9 bases. Germline V gives CDR1 DFQATT, CDR2 SNEGSKA (reference sequence). This CDR3 spans 18 amino acids. V dropped 3 bases and J dropped 4; count of bases not matched to a gene: 19. CDR3 coding DNA: TGCAGTGCTAGGGTCCCGGGACAGGGTACCCCTATCATATACGAGCAGTACTTC. Translating it yields CSARVPGQGTPIIYEQYF.

V is TRBV6-1 and J is TRBJ2-6; the match to TRBD1 covers 9 bases. The CDR3 runs to 14 residues. V was pared by 8 bases and J by 4 bases, with 3 bases of the junction left unmatched. Germline V gene sequence: CDR1 MNHNS, CDR2 SASEGT. Written as DNA, the CDR3 is TGTGCCAGCCGGGACAGGGCGGGGGCCAACGTCCTGACTTTC. It codes for CASRDRAGANVLTF.

The sample holds many counts of this clonotype. The genes are TRBV10-3 and TRBJ2-1, with TRBD2 identical over 10 bases. The J segment lost 10 bases and the V segment lost 8 bases, leaving 11 bases of the junction unmatched. The length of the CDR3 is 14 residues. The germline V gene encodes CDR1 ENHRY and CDR2 SYGVKD. The CDR3 sequence is CAIRRSGGAEEQFF. The CDR3 DNA reads TGTGCCATCCGCAGGAGCGGGGGGGCCGAAGAGCAGTTCTTC.

This clonotype was seen at least ten times. The V gene is TRBV5-6, the J gene TRBJ2-3; a weak D match, TRBD2 (6 bases). From germline, CDR1 is SGHDT and CDR2 YYEEEE. The V and J ends lost 4 bases and 0 bases respectively, with 12 bases between them. The CDR3 runs to 15 residues. The CDR3 DNA reads as TGTGCCAGCAGCAAACTAGCCGTTAGCACAGATACGCAGTATTTT. This gives the protein CASSKLAVSTDTQYF.

This clonotype was detected only a few times. The chain recombines TRBV9 with TRBJ2-7; 9 bases agree with TRBD2. The V gene end was trimmed by 4 bases and the J gene end by 2 bases; junction bases not matched to a gene: 19. Germline V gene data show CDR1 as SGDLS and CDR2 as YYNGEE. The CDR3 sequence is 19 residues long. CDR3 sequence reads: CASSPEFSSGVKSAYEQYF. In DNA, the CDR3 is TGTGCCAGCAGCCCTGAGTTTTCTAGCGGGGTAAAATCGGCCTACGAGCAGTACTTC.

This clonotype occurred a few times. The chain uses TRBV5-1 and TRBJ2-3, with TRBD1 matching 8 bases. The CDR3 contains 15 residues. The V gene end was trimmed by 0 bases and the J gene end by 2 bases; junction bases not matched to a gene: 2. Germline CDR1 reads SGHRS; CDR2 reads YFSETQ. The CDR3 region has the DNA TGCGCCAGCAGCTTGGGACAGGGGAACACAGATACGCAGTATTTT. Protein product: CASSLGQGNTDTQYF.

This sequence joins TRBV20-1 and TRBJ2-1; 9 bases are shared with TRBD2. This CDR3 region has 14 residues. Germline CDR1 is DFQATT and CDR2 is SNEGSKA (reference sequence). Trimming at V came to 6 bases and at J to 0 bases, leaving 3 bases not matched to a gene. CDR3 sequence (DNA): TGCAGTGCGGTTAGCGGGAGCTCCTACAATGAGCAGTTCTTC. It codes for CSAVSGSSYNEQFF.

Worth noting for this clonotype: A much larger clone sits a single nucleotide away, making a read error possible. The rearrangement uses TRBV20-1 and TRBJ2-7, with D tentatively TRBD1 (6 bases). CDR1 DFQATT and CDR2 SNEGSKA come from the germline V gene (reference sequence). The CDR3 has 14 residues. As DNA, the CDR3 is TGCAGTGCTAGATTACCGGGACAAACCTACGAGCTGTACTTC. Protein: CSARLPGQTYELYF.

CDR3: CASSSSRPVRQGKIAGELFF. The CDR3 region has the DNA TGTGCCAGCAGCTCCTCTAGACCGGTCAGACAGGGTAAAATCGCCGGGGAGCTGTTTTTT. This chain joins TRBV11-2 and TRBJ2-2; 7 nucleotides align to TRBD1. The germline V gene has CDR1 SGHAT and CDR2 FQNNGV. This CDR3 has 20 amino acids. V was pared by 4 bases and J by 6 bases, with 23 bases of the junction left unmatched.

This clonotype was picked up many times. Here the CDR3 reads CAISDLRGTQETQYF. CDR3 DNA: TGTGCCATCAGTGATTTGCGAGGGACCCAAGAGACCCAGTACTTC. The rearrangement links TRBV10-3 to TRBJ2-5; TRBD1 or TRBD2 may be the D gene (5 bases each). V gave up 3 bases and J gave up 1 base, with 12 bases separating them. CDR1 and CDR2 (germline): ENHRY, SYGVKD. CDR3 length equals 15 residues.

Worth noting for this clonotype: A read error may explain this, as a much larger clone is one base away. V gene TRBV3-1 combines with J gene TRBJ1-1, with D perhaps matching TRBD1 (6 bases). Germline values: CDR1 LGHDT, CDR2 YNNKEL (reference sequence). This CDR3 is built from 15 residues. This chain's CDR3 is CATSQSGGLGTEAFF. DNA for the CDR3: TGTGCCACCAGCCAATCGGGGGGGCTAGGGACTGAAGCTTTCTTT.

This clonotype was counted between two and nine times. The chain uses TRBV7-9 and TRBJ2-7; D uncertain. V was shortened by 3 bases and J by 5 bases, with 14 bases between the two germline ends. In germline, CDR1 is SEHNR, CDR2 FQNEAQ (reference sequence). CDR3 length: 14 amino acids. CDR3 bases: TGTGCCAGCAGCTTCGGGCGTTCTGGCCACGAGCAGTACTTC. Translation gives CASSFGRSGHEQYF.

This clonotype occurred a few times. V and J are TRBV24-1 and TRBJ2-2; D is possibly TRBD2 (6 bases). The CDR3 extends over 14 amino acids. Germline CDR1 reads KGHDR; CDR2 reads SFDVKD. Trimming cost V 9 bases and J 3 bases, with 13 bases left between them. This CDR3 is CATRRDSDTGELFF. In nucleotides, the CDR3 is TGTGCCACCCGAAGGGACTCAGACACCGGGGAGCTGTTTTTT.

This clonotype was detected a few times. The J gene is TRBJ2-5, the V gene TRBV3-1; 7 positions agree with TRBD2. The CDR3 runs 15 residues. V shed 4 bases, J shed 7 bases, and the junction held 12 bases outside the gene matches. The germline V gene encodes CDR1 LGHDT and CDR2 YNNKEL (reference sequence). The CDR3 loop is CASSPLGSGEGTQYF. CDR3 bases: TGTGCCAGCAGCCCCCTCGGGAGCGGGGAGGGGACCCAGTACTTC.

This clonotype occurred many times. CDR3 sequence: CASRPRGQLNTEAFF. The CDR3, as DNA: TGTGCCAGCAGGCCCCGAGGACAGTTGAACACTGAAGCTTTCTTT. This chain links TRBV6-1 with TRBJ1-1; a possible D gene is TRBD1 (6 bases). The germline CDR1 and CDR2 sequences are MNHNS and SASEGT. The V and J ends lost 6 bases and 0 bases respectively, with 14 bases between them. The CDR3 contains 15 residues.

This clonotype was seen more than once but under ten times. The CDR3 is CASSSSRSGETQYF. As DNA, the CDR3 is TGTGCCAGCTCGTCGTCTCGATCAGGGGAGACCCAGTACTTC. The rearrangement links TRBV18 to TRBJ2-5; tentatively, D is TRBD1 (5 bases). Germline V gives CDR1 KGHSH, CDR2 LQKENI. This CDR3 has 14 residues. Deletions cut 6 bases from V and 5 bases from J, with 16 bases between.